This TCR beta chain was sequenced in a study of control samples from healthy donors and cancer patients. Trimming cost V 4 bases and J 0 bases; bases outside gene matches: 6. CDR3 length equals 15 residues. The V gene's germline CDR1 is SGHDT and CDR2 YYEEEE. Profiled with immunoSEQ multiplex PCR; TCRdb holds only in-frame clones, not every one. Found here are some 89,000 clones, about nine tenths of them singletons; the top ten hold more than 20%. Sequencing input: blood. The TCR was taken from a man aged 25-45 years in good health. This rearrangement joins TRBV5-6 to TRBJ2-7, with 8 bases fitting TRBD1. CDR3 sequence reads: CASSPDRDTSYEQYV. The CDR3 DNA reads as TGTGCCAGCAGCCCGGACAGGGATACCTCCTACGAGCAGTACGTC.